The rows below give T cell receptor beta chains drawn from one sample of a study of blood T cell repertoires in COVID-19. The method was immunoSEQ multiplex PCR; TCRdb's version includes in-frame clones alone and lacks a portion of them. Of hundreds of thousands of clones listed, around 89% are singletons. Sequencing was done on a sample of peripheral blood. The receptors were sampled from a woman aged 18-30 years with acute or convalescent COVID-19. CDR3s include the opening cysteine and the closing phenylalanine or tryptophan. Fields, in order: D gene, V gene, J gene, CDR3 DNA, CDR3 protein. D genes are given only for firm matches.

d_gene: -; v_gene: TRBV5-1; j_gene: TRBJ1-1; CDR3nt: TGCGCCAGCAGCTCGGACAGATTCAACACTGAAGCTTTCTTT; CDR3aa: CASSSDRFNTEAFF
d_gene: -; v_gene: TRBV4-1; j_gene: TRBJ2-7; CDR3nt: TGCGCCAGCAGCCAAGCAGGGTCCTACGAGCAGTACTTC; CDR3aa: CASSQAGSYEQYF
d_gene: TRBD2; v_gene: TRBV27; j_gene: TRBJ2-2; CDR3nt: TGTGCCAGCACCCCCGGACTAGCGGTGTGGACCGGGGAGCTGTTTTTT; CDR3aa: CASTPGLAVWTGELFF
d_gene: TRBD1; v_gene: TRBV11-2; j_gene: TRBJ2-7; CDR3nt: TGTGCCAGCACCATGACAGGGGGCGAGCAGTACTTC; CDR3aa: CASTMTGGEQYF
d_gene: TRBD2; v_gene: TRBV6-5; j_gene: TRBJ2-5; CDR3nt: TGTGCCAGCAGTTACGGGCTAGCGGACCAAGAGACCCAGTACTTC; CDR3aa: CASSYGLADQETQYF
d_gene: -; v_gene: TRBV3-1/TRBV3-2; j_gene: TRBJ1-1; CDR3nt: TGTGCCAGCAGCCCGGGAAACACTGAAGCTTTCTTT; CDR3aa: CASSPGNTEAFF
d_gene: -; v_gene: TRBV5-6; j_gene: TRBJ1-1; CDR3nt: TGTGCCAGCAGCGAAGGGGATTGGACTGAAGCTTTCTTT; CDR3aa: CASSEGDWTEAFF
d_gene: TRBD1; v_gene: TRBV7-8; j_gene: TRBJ1-1; CDR3nt: TGTGCCAGCAGACGCGACGGACAGGCCACTGAAGCTTTCTTT; CDR3aa: CASRRDGQATEAFF
d_gene: -; v_gene: TRBV7-2; j_gene: TRBJ2-1; CDR3nt: TGTGCCAGCAGCAAATACCGGGACTATGAGCAGTTCTTC; CDR3aa: CASSKYRDYEQFF
d_gene: TRBD1; v_gene: TRBV7-9; j_gene: TRBJ1-2; CDR3nt: TGTGCCAGCAGCCTGGACAGGGGTGGGTTTGATGGCTACACCTTC; CDR3aa: CASSLDRGGFDGYTF